Listed below are T cell receptor beta chains from one sample, sequenced in a study of T-cell memory formation after mild COVID-19. Using its own MiXCR run on the 5' RACE reads, TCRdb lists one record per CDR3 protein. The sample shows 300,000 to 400,000 distinct CDR3 sequences, about 21% of them seen only once. Sample: PBMCs or a T cell subset sorted from them (not recorded which). All receptors derive from an adult woman who had mild COVID-19 (a few samples of this study predate the infection). Cell type and time point are not known. Each CDR3 is given with its conserved first and last residue. A D gene is named only where the DNA matches it firmly. Clone size, where shown, is once, few, many, or a class for clones that have expanded.

-	-	TRBV12-3/TRBV12-4	TRBJ2-5	CASSNQVGGWEKTQYF	TGTGCCAGCAGTAACCAGGTGGGGGGCTGGGAAAAGACCCAGTACTTC
-	-	TRBV20-1	TRBJ2-1	CSARVGQMGNEQFF	TGCAGTGCTAGAGTTGGTCAGATGGGTAATGAGCAGTTCTTC
few	TRBD2	TRBV7-2	TRBJ2-7	CASSLGIPGVSGRRSYEQYF	TGTGCCAGCAGCTTAGGCATTCCGGGAGTTAGCGGGAGAAGGTCCTACGAGCAGTACTTC
-	-	TRBV5-1	TRBJ1-1	CASSLTAGALNTEAFF	TGCGCCAGCAGCTTGACGGCAGGGGCTTTGAACACTGAAGCTTTCTTT
few	-	TRBV21-1	TRBJ2-1	CASSKGTSTAFF	TGTGCCAGCAGCAAAGGGACTTCGACGGCCTTCTTC
-	TRBD1	TRBV5-1	TRBJ2-5	CASSLGDRGHQETQYF	TGCGCCAGCAGCTTGGGGGACAGGGGTCACCAAGAGACCCAGTACTTC
-	-	TRBV27	TRBJ2-3	CASSPRQGWSGDTQYF	TGTGCCAGCAGTCCCAGGCAGGGTTGGAGTGGAGATACGCAGTATTTT
-	TRBD2	TRBV6-5	TRBJ2-3	CASSYSAGVRDTQYF	TGTGCCAGCAGTTACTCGGCGGGGGTTAGGGATACGCAGTATTTT
few	TRBD2	TRBV5-1	TRBJ2-5	CASSLVGGGVETQYF	TGCGCCAGCAGCTTGGTTGGCGGGGGAGTGGAGACCCAGTACTTC
-	-	TRBV5-5	TRBJ2-5	CASSLGTLGETQYF	TGTGCCAGCAGCTTGGGGACGTTGGGGGAGACCCAGTACTTC
-	-	TRBV27	TRBJ1-5	CASSDGLGSNQPQHF	TGTGCCAGCAGTGACGGACTGGGAAGCAATCAGCCCCAGCATTTT
-	-	TRBV7-9	TRBJ2-7	CASKSGSTYEQYF	TGTGCCAGCAAGTCAGGGTCGACCTACGAGCAGTACTTC
-	-	TRBV7-9	TRBJ1-2	CASTLSGNFYGYTF	TGTGCCAGCACCCTTTCCGGGAACTTCTATGGCTACACCTTC
few	-	TRBV15	TRBJ2-1	CATSGGISSYNEQFF	TGTGCCACCAGCGGGGGGATTAGCTCCTACAATGAGCAGTTCTTC
-	TRBD1	TRBV4-2	TRBJ1-1	CASSQEGQLTEAFF	TGTGCCAGCAGCCAGGAGGGACAGCTCACTGAAGCTTTCTTT
few	-	TRBV4-1	TRBJ1-1	CASSQDPLPPNTEAFF	TGCGCCAGCAGCCAAGATCCGTTACCCCCGAACACTGAAGCTTTCTTT
-	-	TRBV4-3	TRBJ2-4	CASSQDRSVQYF	TGCGCCAGCAGCCAAGATCGGAGTGTTCAGTACTTC
-	TRBD2	TRBV6-4	TRBJ2-3	CASSATSGSTDTQYF	TGTGCCAGCAGTGCGACTAGCGGGAGCACAGATACGCAGTATTTT
-	TRBD1	TRBV24-1	TRBJ2-4	CATSDHGQGDIQYF	TGTGCCACCAGTGATCACGGACAGGGGGACATTCAGTACTTC
-	TRBD2	TRBV5-1	TRBJ2-7	CASRQPGGYDYEQYF	TGCGCCAGCAGGCAACCGGGGGGGTACGACTACGAGCAGTACTTC
-	TRBD1	TRBV4-1	TRBJ1-5	CASSQAYRGPGGNQPQHF	TGCGCCAGCAGCCAGGCTTACAGGGGACCCGGGGGCAATCAGCCCCAGCATTTT
-	TRBD1	TRBV12-3/TRBV12-4	TRBJ2-1	CASSLGDRDVNEQFF	TGTGCCAGCAGTTTGGGAGACAGGGACGTCAATGAGCAGTTCTTC
few	-	TRBV7-2	TRBJ2-2	CASSSFGVGTGELFF	TGTGCCAGCAGCTCTTTTGGGGTCGGCACCGGGGAGCTGTTTTTT
-	-	TRBV7-2	TRBJ2-5	CASSLGSSQYF	TGTGCCAGCAGCTTAGGGAGTTCCCAGTACTTC
-	-	TRBV24-1	TRBJ1-5	CATSQSGQPQHF	TGTGCCACGTCCCAATCGGGTCAGCCCCAGCATTTT
-	-	TRBV5-1	TRBJ1-6	CASSLDGDSPLHF	TGCGCCAGCAGCTTGGACGGAGATTCACCCCTCCACTTT
-	TRBD2	TRBV20-1	TRBJ2-3	CSASLAGGDTQYF	TGCAGTGCTTCTCTAGCGGGAGGCGATACGCAGTATTTT
-	-	TRBV24-1	TRBJ2-2	CATSVERNTGELFF	TGTGCCACCAGTGTCGAGCGGAACACCGGGGAGCTGTTTTTT
-	TRBD1	TRBV11-3	TRBJ2-1	CASSPQGGQGVDEQFF	TGTGCCAGCAGCCCTCAGGGGGGACAGGGTGTCGATGAGCAGTTCTTC
-	TRBD1	TRBV12-3/TRBV12-4	TRBJ1-5	CASKKGQGRNQPQHF	TGTGCCAGCAAAAAAGGACAGGGGAGGAATCAGCCCCAGCATTTT
few	TRBD1	TRBV29-1	TRBJ1-5	CSVGTGGGQPQHF	TGCAGCGTTGGAACAGGGGGAGGTCAGCCCCAGCATTTT
few	-	TRBV19	TRBJ1-5	CASSNTGLSKPQHF	TGTGCCAGTAGCAATACGGGACTGAGTAAGCCCCAGCATTTT
-	TRBD1	TRBV4-1	TRBJ2-2	CASSQVGQAGELFF	TGCGCCAGCAGCCAAGTAGGACAGGCCGGGGAGCTGTTTTTT
few	-	TRBV12-3/TRBV12-4	TRBJ2-7	CASSFFQSYEQYF	TGTGCCAGCAGTTTCTTCCAATCCTACGAGCAGTACTTC
few	-	TRBV6-1	TRBJ2-7	CASSETRGAYEQYF	TGTGCCAGCAGTGAAACGAGGGGGGCCTACGAGCAGTACTTC
few	-	TRBV20-1	TRBJ2-1	CSAVMVRDLAGQFF	TGCAGTGCTGTGATGGTTCGCGACCTGGCGGGGCAGTTCTTC
few	-	TRBV7-2	TRBJ2-3	CASSLAGALTDTQYF	TGTGCCAGCAGCTTAGCTGGAGCCCTCACAGATACGCAGTATTTT
-	-	TRBV7-6	TRBJ2-5	CASSLGGGIQETQYF	TGTGCCAGCAGCTTAGGAGGTGGCATCCAAGAGACCCAGTACTTC
-	-	TRBV11-2	TRBJ1-1	CASSLGIGESWTEAFF	TGTGCCAGCAGCTTAGGTATAGGGGAGAGTTGGACTGAAGCTTTCTTT
-	-	TRBV6-1	TRBJ2-1	CASSEARTRVGYNEQFF	TGTGCCAGCAGTGAAGCCAGAACTAGGGTAGGTTACAATGAGCAGTTCTTC